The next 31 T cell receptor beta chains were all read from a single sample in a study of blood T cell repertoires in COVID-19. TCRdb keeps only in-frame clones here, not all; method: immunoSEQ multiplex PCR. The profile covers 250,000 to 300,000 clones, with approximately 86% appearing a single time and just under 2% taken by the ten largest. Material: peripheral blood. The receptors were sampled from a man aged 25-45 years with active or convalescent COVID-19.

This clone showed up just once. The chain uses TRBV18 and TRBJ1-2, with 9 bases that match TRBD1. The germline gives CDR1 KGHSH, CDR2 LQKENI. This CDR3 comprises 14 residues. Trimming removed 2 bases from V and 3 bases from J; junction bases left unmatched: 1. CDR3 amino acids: CASSPWTGDYGYTF. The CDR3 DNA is TGTGCCAGCTCACCATGGACAGGGGACTATGGCTACACCTTC.

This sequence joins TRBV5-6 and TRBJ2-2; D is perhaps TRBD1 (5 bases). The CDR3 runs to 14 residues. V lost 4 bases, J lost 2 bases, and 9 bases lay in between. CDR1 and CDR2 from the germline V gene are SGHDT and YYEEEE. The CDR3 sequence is CASSTRVNTGELFF. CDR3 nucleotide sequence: TGTGCCAGCAGCACCAGGGTAAACACCGGGGAGCTGTTTTTT.

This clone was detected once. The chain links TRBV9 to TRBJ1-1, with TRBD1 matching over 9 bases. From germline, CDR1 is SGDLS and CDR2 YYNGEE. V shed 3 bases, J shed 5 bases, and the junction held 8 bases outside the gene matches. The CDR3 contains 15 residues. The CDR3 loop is CASSADRGIGTEAFF. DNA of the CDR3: TGTGCCAGCAGCGCTGACAGGGGGATAGGGACTGAAGCTTTCTTT.

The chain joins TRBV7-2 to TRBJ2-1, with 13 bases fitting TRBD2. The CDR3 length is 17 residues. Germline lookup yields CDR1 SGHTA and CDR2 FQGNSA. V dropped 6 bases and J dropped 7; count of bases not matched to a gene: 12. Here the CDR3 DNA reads TGTGCCAGCAGGCATCTCGCCGGGACTAGCGGGGTAAATGAGCAGTTCTTC. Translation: CASRHLAGTSGVNEQFF.

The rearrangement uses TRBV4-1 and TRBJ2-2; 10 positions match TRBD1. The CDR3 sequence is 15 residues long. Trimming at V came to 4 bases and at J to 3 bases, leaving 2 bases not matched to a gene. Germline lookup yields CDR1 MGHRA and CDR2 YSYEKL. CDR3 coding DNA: TGCGCCAGCAGCCGCGGGACAGGGGACACCGGGGAGCTGTTTTTT. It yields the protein CASSRGTGDTGELFF.

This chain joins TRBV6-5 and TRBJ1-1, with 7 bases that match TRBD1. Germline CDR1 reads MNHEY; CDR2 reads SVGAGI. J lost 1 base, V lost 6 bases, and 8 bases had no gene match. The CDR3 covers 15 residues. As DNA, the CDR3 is TGTGCCAGCAGGGCGAGGACAGGAACGAACACTGAAGCTTTCTTT. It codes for CASRARTGTNTEAFF.

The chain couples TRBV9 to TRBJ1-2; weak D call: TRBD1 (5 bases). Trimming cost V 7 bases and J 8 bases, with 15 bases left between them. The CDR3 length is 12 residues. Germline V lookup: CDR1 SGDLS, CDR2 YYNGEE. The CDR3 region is CASEDFREGYTF. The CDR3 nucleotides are TGTGCCAGCGAAGATTTCAGGGAAGGCTACACCTTC.

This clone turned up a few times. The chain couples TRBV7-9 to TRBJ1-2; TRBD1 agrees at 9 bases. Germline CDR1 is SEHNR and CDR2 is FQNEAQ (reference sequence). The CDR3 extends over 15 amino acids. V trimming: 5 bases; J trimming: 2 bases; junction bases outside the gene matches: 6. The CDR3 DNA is TGTGCCAGCAGCCCCCCCGGGACAGGGAACTATGGCTACACCTTC. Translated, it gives CASSPPGTGNYGYTF.

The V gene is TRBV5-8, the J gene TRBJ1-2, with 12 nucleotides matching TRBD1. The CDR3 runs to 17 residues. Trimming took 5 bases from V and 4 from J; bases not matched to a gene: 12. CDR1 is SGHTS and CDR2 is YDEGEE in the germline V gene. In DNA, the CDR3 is TGTGCCAGCAGACCAGGGACAGGGGGCTTCCTGGGCTATGGCTACACCTTC. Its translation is CASRPGTGGFLGYGYTF.

CDR3: CASSLGRQGEAFF. The CDR3 nucleotides read TGTGCCAGCAGCTTAGGAAGGCAGGGGGAAGCTTTCTTT. V usage is TRBV7-2 and J usage is TRBJ1-1; TRBD1 might be the D (6 bases). Per the germline V gene, CDR1 is SGHTA and CDR2 is FQGNSA. V was trimmed by 1 base and J by 8 bases, leaving 11 bases between them. There are 13 residues in the CDR3. Full variable domain (outside the CDR3, taken from reference TRBV7-2 and TRBJ1-1): GAGVSQSPSNKVTEKGKDVELRCDPISGHTALYWYRQSLGQGLEFLIYFQGNSAPDKSGLPSDRFSAERTGGSVSTLTIQRTQQEDSAVYLCASSLGRQGEAFFGQGTRLTVV.

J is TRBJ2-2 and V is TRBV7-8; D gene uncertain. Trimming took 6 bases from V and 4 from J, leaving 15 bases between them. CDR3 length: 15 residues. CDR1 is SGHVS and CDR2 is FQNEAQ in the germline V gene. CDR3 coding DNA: TGTGCCAGCAGACTTTACCCTCGAAGCACCGGGGAGCTGTTTTTT. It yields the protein CASRLYPRSTGELFF.

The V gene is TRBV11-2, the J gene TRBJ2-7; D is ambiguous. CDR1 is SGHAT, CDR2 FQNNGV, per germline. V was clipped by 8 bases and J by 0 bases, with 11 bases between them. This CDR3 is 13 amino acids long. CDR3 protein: CASGVGVSYEQYF. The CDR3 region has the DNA TGTGCCAGCGGCGTTGGAGTCTCCTACGAGCAGTACTTC.

CDR3 region: CASSPRTSGSSYEQYF. CDR3 DNA sequence: TGCGCCAGCAGCCCAAGAACTAGCGGGTCTTCCTACGAGCAGTACTTC. The chain joins TRBV5-1 to TRBJ2-7; TRBD2 agrees at 9 bases. Germline V lookup: CDR1 SGHRS, CDR2 YFSETQ. This CDR3 has 16 residues. The V segment lost 4 bases and the J segment 1 base; nucleotides outside the gene matches: 9.

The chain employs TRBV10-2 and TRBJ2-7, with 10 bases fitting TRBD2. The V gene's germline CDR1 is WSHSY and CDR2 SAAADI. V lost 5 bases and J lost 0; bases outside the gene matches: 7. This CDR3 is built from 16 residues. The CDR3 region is CASSPGLADFSYEQYF. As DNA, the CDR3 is TGCGCCAGCAGTCCCGGACTAGCGGATTTCTCCTACGAGCAGTACTTC.

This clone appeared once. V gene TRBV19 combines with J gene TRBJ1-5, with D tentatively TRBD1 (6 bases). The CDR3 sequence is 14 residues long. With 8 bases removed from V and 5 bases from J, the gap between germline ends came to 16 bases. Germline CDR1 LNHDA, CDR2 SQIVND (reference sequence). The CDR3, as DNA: TGTGCCAGTGGAACAGGGTTCCCCGATCAGCCCCAGCATTTT. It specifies CASGTGFPDQPQHF.

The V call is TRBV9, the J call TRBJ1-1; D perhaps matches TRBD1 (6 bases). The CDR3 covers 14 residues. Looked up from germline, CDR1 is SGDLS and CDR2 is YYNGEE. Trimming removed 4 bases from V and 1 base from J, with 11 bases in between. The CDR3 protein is CASSPTQGNTEAFF. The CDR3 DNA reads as TGTGCCAGCAGCCCTACACAGGGGAACACTGAAGCTTTCTTT.

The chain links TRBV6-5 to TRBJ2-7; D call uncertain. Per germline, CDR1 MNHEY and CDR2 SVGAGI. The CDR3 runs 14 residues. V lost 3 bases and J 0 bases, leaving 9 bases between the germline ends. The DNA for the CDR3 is TGTGCCAGCAGTTATGCTACGAGCTCCTACGAGCAGTACTTC. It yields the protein CASSYATSSYEQYF.

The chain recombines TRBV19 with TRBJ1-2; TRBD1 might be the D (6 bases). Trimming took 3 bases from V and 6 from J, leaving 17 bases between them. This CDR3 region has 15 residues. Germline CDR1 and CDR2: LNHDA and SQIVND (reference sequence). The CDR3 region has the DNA TGTGCCAGTAGTATTGTGTCAGGGGCTGTGAATGGCTACACCTTC. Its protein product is CASSIVSGAVNGYTF.

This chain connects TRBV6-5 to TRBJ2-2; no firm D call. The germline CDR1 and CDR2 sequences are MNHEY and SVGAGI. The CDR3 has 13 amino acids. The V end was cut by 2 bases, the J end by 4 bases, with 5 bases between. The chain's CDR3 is CASSYASTGELFF. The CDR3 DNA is TGTGCCAGCAGTTACGCTAGCACCGGGGAGCTGTTTTTT.

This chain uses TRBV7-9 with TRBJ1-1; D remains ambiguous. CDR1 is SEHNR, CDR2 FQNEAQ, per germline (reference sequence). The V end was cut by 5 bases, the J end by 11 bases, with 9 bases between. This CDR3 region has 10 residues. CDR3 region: CASSPGGAFF. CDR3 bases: TGTGCCAGCAGCCCGGGAGGCGCTTTCTTT.

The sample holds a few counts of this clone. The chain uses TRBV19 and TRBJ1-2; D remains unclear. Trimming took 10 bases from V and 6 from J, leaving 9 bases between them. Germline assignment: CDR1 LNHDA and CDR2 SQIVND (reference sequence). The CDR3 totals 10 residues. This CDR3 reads CATGAHGYTF. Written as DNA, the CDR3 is TGTGCCACTGGAGCACATGGCTACACCTTC. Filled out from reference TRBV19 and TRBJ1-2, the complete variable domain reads DGGITQSPKYLFRKEGQNVTLSCEQNLNHDAMYWYRQDPGQGLRLIYYSQIVNDFQKGDIAEGYSVSREKKESFPLTVTSAQKNPTAFYLCATGAHGYTFGSGTRLTVV.

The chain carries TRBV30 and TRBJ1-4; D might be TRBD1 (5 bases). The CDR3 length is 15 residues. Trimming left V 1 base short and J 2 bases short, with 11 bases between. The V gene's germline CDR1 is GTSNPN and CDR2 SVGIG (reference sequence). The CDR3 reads CAWSAGGGTNEKLFF. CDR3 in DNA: TGTGCCTGGAGTGCGGGTGGGGGGACTAATGAAAAACTGTTTTTT.

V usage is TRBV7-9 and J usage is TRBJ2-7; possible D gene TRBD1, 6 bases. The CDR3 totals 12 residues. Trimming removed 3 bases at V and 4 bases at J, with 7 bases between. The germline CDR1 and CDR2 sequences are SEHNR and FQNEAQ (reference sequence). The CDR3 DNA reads TGTGCCAGCAGCTTCCAGGGGTACGAGCAGTACTTC. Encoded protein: CASSFQGYEQYF.

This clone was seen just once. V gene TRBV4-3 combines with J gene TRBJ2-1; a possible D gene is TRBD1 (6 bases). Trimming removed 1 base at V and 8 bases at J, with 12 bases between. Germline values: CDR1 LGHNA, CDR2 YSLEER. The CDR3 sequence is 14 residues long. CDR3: CASSQASGDYEQFF. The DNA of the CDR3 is TGCGCCAGCAGCCAAGCCTCAGGGGATTATGAGCAGTTCTTC.

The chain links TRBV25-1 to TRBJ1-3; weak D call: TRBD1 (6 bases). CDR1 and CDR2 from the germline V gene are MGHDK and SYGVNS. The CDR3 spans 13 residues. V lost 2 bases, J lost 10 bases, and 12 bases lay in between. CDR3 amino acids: CASSEQGYQTIYF. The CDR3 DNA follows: TGTGCCAGCAGTGAACAGGGGTATCAGACCATATATTTT.

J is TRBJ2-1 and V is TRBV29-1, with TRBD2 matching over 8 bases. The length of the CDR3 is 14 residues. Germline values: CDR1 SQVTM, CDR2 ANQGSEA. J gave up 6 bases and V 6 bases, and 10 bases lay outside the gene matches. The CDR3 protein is CSVVAGGGPNEQFF. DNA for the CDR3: TGCAGCGTGGTCGCGGGGGGTGGGCCCAATGAGCAGTTCTTC.

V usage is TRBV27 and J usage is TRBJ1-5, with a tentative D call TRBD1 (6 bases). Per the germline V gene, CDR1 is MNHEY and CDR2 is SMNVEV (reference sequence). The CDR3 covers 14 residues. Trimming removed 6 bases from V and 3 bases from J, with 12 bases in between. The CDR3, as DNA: TGTGCCAGCAGCCAGGACAGCCCCAATCAGCCCCAGCATTTT. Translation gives CASSQDSPNQPQHF.

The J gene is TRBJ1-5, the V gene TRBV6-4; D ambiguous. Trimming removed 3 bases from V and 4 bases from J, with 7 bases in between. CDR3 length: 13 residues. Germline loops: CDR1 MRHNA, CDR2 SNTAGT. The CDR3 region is CASSEQQNQPQHF. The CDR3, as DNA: TGTGCCAGCAGTGAACAGCAAAATCAGCCCCAGCATTTT.

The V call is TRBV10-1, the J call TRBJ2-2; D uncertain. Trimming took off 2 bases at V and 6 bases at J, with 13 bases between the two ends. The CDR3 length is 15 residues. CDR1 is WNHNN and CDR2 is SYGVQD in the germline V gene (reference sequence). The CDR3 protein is CASSEPVGRAGELFF. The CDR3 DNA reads TGCGCCAGCAGTGAGCCGGTAGGTCGGGCCGGGGAGCTGTTTTTT.

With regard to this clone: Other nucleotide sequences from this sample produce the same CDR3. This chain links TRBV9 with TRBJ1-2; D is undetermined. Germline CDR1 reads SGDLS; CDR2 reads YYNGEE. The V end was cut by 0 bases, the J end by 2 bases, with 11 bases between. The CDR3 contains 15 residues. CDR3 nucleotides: TGTGCCAGCAGCGTAGAAGGCGGCGGGAACTATGGCTACACCTTC. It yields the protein CASSVEGGGNYGYTF.

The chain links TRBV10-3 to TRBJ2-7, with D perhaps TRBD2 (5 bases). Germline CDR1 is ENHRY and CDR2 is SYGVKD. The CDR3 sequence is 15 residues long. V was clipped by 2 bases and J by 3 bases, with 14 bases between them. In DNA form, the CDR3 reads TGTGCCATCAGTGAGGCCACGGGGTCGGGCTACGAGCAGTACTTC. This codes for CAISEATGSGYEQYF.